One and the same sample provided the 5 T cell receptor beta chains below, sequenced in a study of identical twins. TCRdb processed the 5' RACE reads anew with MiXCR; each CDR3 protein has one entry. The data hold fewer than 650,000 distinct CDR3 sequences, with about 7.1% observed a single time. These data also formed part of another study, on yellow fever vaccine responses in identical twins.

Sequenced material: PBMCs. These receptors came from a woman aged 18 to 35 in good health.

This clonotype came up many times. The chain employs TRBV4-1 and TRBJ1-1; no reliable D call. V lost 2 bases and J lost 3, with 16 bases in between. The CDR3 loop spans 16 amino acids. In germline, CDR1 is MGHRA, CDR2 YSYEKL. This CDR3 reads CASSQPGSRRDTEAFF. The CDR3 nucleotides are TGCGCCAGCAGCCAACCGGGCTCTCGTCGTGACACTGAAGCTTTCTTT.

The CDR3 region is CSARGIHTGELFF. The CDR3 DNA sequence: TGCAGTGCTAGAGGGATCCATACCGGGGAGCTGTTTTTT. The J gene is TRBJ2-2, the V gene TRBV20-1; no definite D call. Germline CDR1 is DFQATT and CDR2 is SNEGSKA (reference sequence). CDR3 length: 13 residues. The V and J ends lost 1 base and 5 bases respectively, with 8 bases between them.

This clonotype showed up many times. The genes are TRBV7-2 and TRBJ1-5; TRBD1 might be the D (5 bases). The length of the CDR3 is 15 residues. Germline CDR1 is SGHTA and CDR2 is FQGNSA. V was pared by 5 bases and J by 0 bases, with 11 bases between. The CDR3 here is CASSQTAYSNQPQHF. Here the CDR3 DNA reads TGTGCCAGCAGCCAGACAGCGTATAGCAATCAGCCCCAGCATTTT. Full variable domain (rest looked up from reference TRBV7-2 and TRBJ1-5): GAGVSQSPSNKVTEKGKDVELRCDPISGHTALYWYRQSLGQGLEFLIYFQGNSAPDKSGLPSDRFSAERTGGSVSTLTIQRTQQEDSAVYLCASSQTAYSNQPQHFGDGTRLSIL.

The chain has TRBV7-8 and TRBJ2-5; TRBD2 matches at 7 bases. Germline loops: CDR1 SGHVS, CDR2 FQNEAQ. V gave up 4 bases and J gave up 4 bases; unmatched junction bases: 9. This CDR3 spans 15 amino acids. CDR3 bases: TGTGCCAGCAGCTCCTCCCGGCGGGAGCGAGAGACCCAGTACTTC. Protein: CASSSSRRERETQYF.

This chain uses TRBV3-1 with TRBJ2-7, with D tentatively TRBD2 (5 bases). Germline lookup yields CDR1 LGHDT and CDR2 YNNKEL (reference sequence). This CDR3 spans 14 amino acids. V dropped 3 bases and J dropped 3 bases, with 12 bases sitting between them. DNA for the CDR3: TGTGCCAGCAGCCATACTTCTAGCTTCTACGAGCAGTACTTC. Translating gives CASSHTSSFYEQYF.